The rows below give T cell receptor beta chains drawn from one sample of a study of blood T cells in healthy people across ages. TCRdb called the 5' RACE reads again in MiXCR, with one record for every CDR3 protein. Seen here are about 900,000 distinct CDR3 sequences, around 46% observed once, and the top ten hold under 15%. Sequences were obtained from blood. All receptors derive from a man aged 25-45 years in good health. Both conserved end residues are part of each CDR3. The D gene is left open where the match is weak. Clone size is given for some rows only: seen once, a few or many times, or a class if the clone is expanded.

d_call	j_call	clone_size	v_call	cdr3_aa	cdr3_nt
NA	TRBJ2-3	NA	TRBV7-3	CASSSRADPTDTQYF	TGTGCCAGCAGCTCTCGGGCAGACCCCACAGATACGCAGTATTTT
NA	TRBJ2-1	NA	TRBV11-3	CASSSTSAGGRSYNEQFF	TGTGCCAGCAGCTCGACTAGCGCAGGGGGCCGCTCCTACAATGAGCAGTTCTTC
TRBD1	TRBJ2-1	few	TRBV5-1	CASSLFPGQGNEQFF	TGCGCCAGCAGCCTGTTCCCGGGACAGGGAAATGAGCAGTTCTTC
TRBD2	TRBJ2-3	many	TRBV20-1	CSGLAGTKYTDTQYF	TGCAGTGGACTAGCGGGGACTAAATACACAGATACGCAGTATTTT
TRBD1	TRBJ2-1	once	TRBV27	CASSRGPVPDEQFF	TGTGCCAGCAGCAGGGGGCCGGTACCCGATGAGCAGTTCTTC
NA	TRBJ2-1	many	TRBV7-2	CASSSPHGGQGEQFF	TGTGCCAGCAGCTCCCCCCACGGGGGGCAAGGTGAGCAGTTCTTC
TRBD2	TRBJ2-3	few	TRBV11-2	CASSLELAGGPLDTQYF	TGTGCCAGCAGCTTGGAACTAGCGGGGGGGCCATTAGATACGCAGTATTTT
NA	TRBJ2-2	NA	TRBV6-1	CASSLMGASTGELFF	TGTGCCAGCAGTCTAATGGGAGCATCCACCGGGGAGCTGTTTTTT
NA	TRBJ2-7	few	TRBV20-1	CSARSGPLGSEQYF	TGCAGTGCTAGGTCCGGGCCTCTAGGGAGCGAGCAGTACTTC
NA	TRBJ1-2	NA	TRBV30	CAWSRDRLLAYGYTF	TGTGCCTGGAGTCGGGATCGGCTGCTAGCCTATGGCTACACCTTC
TRBD1	TRBJ1-5	NA	TRBV7-9	CASSRGTGVQPQHF	TGTGCCAGCAGTAGGGGGACAGGGGTACAGCCCCAGCATTTT
NA	TRBJ2-5	NA	TRBV12-3/TRBV12-4	CASKSYSQETQYF	TGTGCCAGCAAATCCTACAGTCAAGAGACCCAGTACTTC
TRBD2	TRBJ2-1	NA	TRBV4-1	CTSSQASGGFSEQFF	TGCACCAGCAGCCAAGCCAGCGGGGGGTTCAGTGAGCAGTTCTTC
NA	TRBJ1-5	NA	TRBV19	CASSGPRQYSNQPQHF	TGTGCCAGTAGTGGCCCCCGGCAGTATAGCAATCAGCCCCAGCATTTT
NA	TRBJ2-3	NA	TRBV12-3/TRBV12-4	CASSVDRQDTQYF	TGTGCCAGCAGTGTAGACCGCCAGGATACGCAGTATTTT
TRBD2	TRBJ2-7	NA	TRBV5-6	CASSKAGATSYEQYF	TGTGCCAGCAGCAAAGCGGGGGCCACCTCCTACGAGCAGTACTTT
NA	TRBJ2-1	few	TRBV10-3	CAISADTEQFF	TGTGCCATCAGTGCCGACACTGAGCAGTTCTTC
TRBD1	TRBJ2-1	NA	TRBV28	CASSDAGTGFYNEQFF	TGTGCCAGCAGTGACGCCGGGACAGGGTTTTACAATGAGCAGTTCTTC
NA	TRBJ1-1	few	TRBV6-2/TRBV6-3	CASMDSIMNTEAFF	TGTGCCAGTATGGACAGCATAATGAACACTGAAGCTTTCTTT
NA	TRBJ2-7	NA	TRBV27	CASSQPGRSDSYEQYF	TGTGCCAGCAGCCAACCGGGTCGTTCCGACTCCTACGAGCAGTACTTC
NA	TRBJ1-1	few	TRBV5-1	CASSLISVPNTEAFF	TGCGCCAGCAGCTTGATTTCGGTTCCGAACACTGAAGCTTTCTTT
TRBD1	TRBJ1-1	once	TRBV5-5	CASSRDRLMNTEAFF	TGTGCCAGCAGCCGGGACAGACTCATGAACACTGAAGCTTTCTTT
TRBD1	TRBJ2-5	NA	TRBV5-1	CASSFDRAQETQYF	TGCGCCAGCAGCTTTGACAGGGCCCAAGAGACCCAGTACTTC
NA	TRBJ2-4	few	TRBV24-1	CATSDALGNIQYF	TGTGCCACCAGTGATGCTCTAGGAAACATTCAGTACTTC
TRBD1	TRBJ2-4	NA	TRBV4-1	CASSQEPWTGGPAKNIQYF	TGCGCCAGCAGCCAAGAACCTTGGACAGGGGGTCCGGCCAAAAACATTCAGTACTTC
TRBD1	TRBJ2-3	NA	TRBV29-1	CSVAGTGRTDTQYF	TGCAGCGTGGCCGGGACAGGAAGAACAGATACGCAGTATTTT
TRBD2	TRBJ2-5	NA	TRBV12-3/TRBV12-4	CASGLAGGEETQYF	TGTGCCAGCGGGTTAGCGGGGGGAGAAGAGACCCAGTACTTC
TRBD1	TRBJ2-1	NA	TRBV28	CASVPRTGEESAYNEQFF	TGTGCCAGCGTCCCCCGGACAGGGGAGGAATCGGCATACAATGAGCAGTTCTTC
TRBD2	TRBJ2-1	NA	TRBV27	CASSASGGNEQFF	TGTGCCAGCTCGGCTAGCGGGGGCAATGAGCAGTTCTTC
TRBD1	TRBJ2-5	few	TRBV4-1	CASRPRDRLQETQYF	TGCGCCAGCAGACCCCGGGACAGACTTCAAGAGACCCAGTACTTC
NA	TRBJ1-2	NA	TRBV2	CASSEPGSNYGYTF	TGTGCCAGCAGTGAACCAGGTTCTAACTATGGCTACACCTTC
NA	TRBJ2-1	NA	TRBV7-3	CASSPPGIRDEQFF	TGTGCCAGCAGCCCCCCGGGGATACGGGATGAGCAGTTCTTC
NA	TRBJ2-3	few	TRBV7-9	CASSLDTYTDTQYF	TGTGCCAGCAGCCTTGACACCTACACAGATACGCAGTATTTT
NA	TRBJ1-2	few	TRBV12-3/TRBV12-4	CASSPGQENYGYTF	TGTGCCAGCAGTCCGGGGCAGGAAAACTATGGCTACACCTTC
NA	TRBJ1-4	NA	TRBV28	CASSLRASQGEKLFF	TGTGCCAGCAGTTTACGTGCGTCCCAGGGTGAAAAACTGTTTTTT
NA	TRBJ2-1	NA	TRBV27	CASSFLLGSPYNEQFF	TGTGCCAGCAGTTTTCTGTTGGGCTCTCCCTACAATGAGCAGTTCTTC
NA	TRBJ1-1	few	TRBV4-3	CASSQESWTVNTEAFF	TGCGCCAGCAGCCAAGAAAGCTGGACAGTGAACACTGAAGCTTTCTTT
TRBD2	TRBJ2-1	few	TRBV7-2	CASSLKTSGGHNEKQFF	TGTGCCAGCAGCTTAAAGACTAGCGGGGGCCACAATGAGAAGCAGTTCTTC
NA	TRBJ1-1	NA	TRBV14	CASSQEYAGLLNTEAFF	TGTGCCAGCAGCCAAGAGTACGCAGGTCTTCTGAACACTGAAGCTTTCTTT
NA	TRBJ2-7	once	TRBV24-1	CATSDARGSYEQYF	TGTGCCACCAGTGATGCGAGGGGTTCGTACGAGCAGTACTTC
NA	TRBJ2-1	NA	TRBV2	CASQGRVAYNEQFF	TGTGCCTCTCAAGGCCGGGTCGCCTACAATGAGCAGTTCTTC
TRBD1	TRBJ2-7	NA	TRBV13	CASRDRARNEQYF	TGTGCCAGCAGGGACAGGGCGAGGAACGAGCAGTACTTC
NA	TRBJ1-1	many	TRBV7-3	CASSWGGLNTEAFF	TGTGCCAGCAGCTGGGGGGGCCTGAACACTGAAGCTTTCTTT
NA	TRBJ2-5	NA	TRBV20-1	CSAPPSASSRETQYF	TGCAGTGCTCCCCCGTCCGCCTCCTCACGAGAGACCCAGTACTTC
NA	TRBJ2-3	NA	TRBV4-1	CASSQVGTDTDTQYF	TGCGCCAGCAGCCAAGTAGGGACGGACACAGATACGCAGTATTTT
TRBD1	TRBJ1-6	few	TRBV20-1	CSAPRGLGSYNSPLHF	TGCAGTGCCCCGAGGGGGCTGGGCTCCTATAATTCACCCCTCCACTTT
NA	TRBJ2-5	NA	TRBV7-2	CASSLVATVQETQYF	TGTGCCAGCAGTCTAGTGGCGACAGTACAAGAGACCCAGTACTTC
NA	TRBJ2-1	NA	TRBV5-1	CARYQGGPYNEQFF	TGCGCCAGATATCAGGGGGGACCCTACAATGAGCAGTTCTTC
NA	TRBJ1-6	few	TRBV7-3	CASSSDNSYNSPLHF	TGTGCCAGCAGCTCGGACAACTCCTATAATTCACCCCTCCACTTT
NA	TRBJ2-3	NA	TRBV15	CATSRVRGTTDTQYF	TGTGCCACCAGCAGAGTGAGGGGAACCACAGATACGCAGTATTTT
NA	TRBJ2-7	NA	TRBV29-1	CSGAKSRVNNEQYF	TGCAGCGGGGCGAAGAGTAGGGTAAACAATGAGCAGTACTTC
TRBD1	TRBJ2-4	NA	TRBV6-5	CASSNRGPLSKNIQYF	TGTGCCAGCAGTAACAGGGGTCCCTTGAGCAAAAACATTCAGTACTTC
TRBD2	TRBJ2-7	once	TRBV11-2	CASIGLAGGYNEQYF	TGTGCCAGCATCGGACTAGCGGGGGGGTACAATGAGCAGTACTTC
TRBD1	TRBJ2-7	few	TRBV20-1	CSARGGQAVLSYEQYF	TGCAGTGCTAGAGGCGGACAGGCCGTACTGTCCTACGAGCAGTACTTC
NA	TRBJ2-1	once	TRBV20-1	CSARGGALSEQFF	TGCAGTGCTAGAGGGGGGGCGTTGAGTGAGCAGTTCTTC
TRBD2	TRBJ2-1	NA	TRBV5-1	CASMPELAGGLNEQFF	TGCGCCAGCATGCCCGAACTAGCGGGGGGTCTCAATGAGCAGTTCTTC
TRBD1	TRBJ2-3	NA	TRBV28	CASSYSLGQGVSRGGGDTQYF	TGTGCCAGCAGTTACTCTTTGGGACAGGGGGTATCAAGGGGGGGCGGAGATACGCAGTATTTT